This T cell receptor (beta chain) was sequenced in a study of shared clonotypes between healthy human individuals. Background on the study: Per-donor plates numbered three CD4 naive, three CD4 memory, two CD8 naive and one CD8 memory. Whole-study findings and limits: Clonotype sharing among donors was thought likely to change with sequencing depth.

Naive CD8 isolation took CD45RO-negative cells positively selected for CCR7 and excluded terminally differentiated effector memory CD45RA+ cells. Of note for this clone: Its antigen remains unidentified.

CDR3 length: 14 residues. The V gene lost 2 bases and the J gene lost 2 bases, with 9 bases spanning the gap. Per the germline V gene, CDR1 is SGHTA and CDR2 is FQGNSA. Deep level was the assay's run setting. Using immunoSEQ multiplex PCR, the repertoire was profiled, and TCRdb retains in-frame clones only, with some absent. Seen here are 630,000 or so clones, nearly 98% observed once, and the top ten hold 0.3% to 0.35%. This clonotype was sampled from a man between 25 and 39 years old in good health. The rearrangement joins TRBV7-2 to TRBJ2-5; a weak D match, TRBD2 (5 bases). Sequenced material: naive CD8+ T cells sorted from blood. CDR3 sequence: CASSLWGAQETQYF. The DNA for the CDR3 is TGTGCCAGCAGCTTATGGGGAGCACAAGAGACCCAGTACTTC.